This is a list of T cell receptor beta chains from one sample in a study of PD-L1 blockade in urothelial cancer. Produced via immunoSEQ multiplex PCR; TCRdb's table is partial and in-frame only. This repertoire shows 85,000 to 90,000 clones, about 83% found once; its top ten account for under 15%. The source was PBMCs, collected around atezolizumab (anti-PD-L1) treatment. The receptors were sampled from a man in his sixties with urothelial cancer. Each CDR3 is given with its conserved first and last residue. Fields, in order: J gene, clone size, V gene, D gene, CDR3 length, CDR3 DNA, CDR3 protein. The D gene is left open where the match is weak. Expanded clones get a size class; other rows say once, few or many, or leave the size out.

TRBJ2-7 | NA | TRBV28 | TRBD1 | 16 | TGTGCCAGCAGTTTACACAACAGGGGGCTGACCTACGAGCAGTACTTC | CASSLHNRGLTYEQYF
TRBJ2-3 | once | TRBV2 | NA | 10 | TGTGCCAGCAGTGGTCTTGCGCAGTATTTT | CASSGLAQYF
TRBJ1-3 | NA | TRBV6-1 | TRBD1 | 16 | TGTGCCAGCAGTGTGGCAGGGGGAAACTCTGGAAACACCATATATTTT | CASSVAGGNSGNTIYF
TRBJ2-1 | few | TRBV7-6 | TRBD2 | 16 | TGTGCCAGCAGCCGGGCCGGGACTAGCTTCTACAATGAGCAGTTCTTC | CASSRAGTSFYNEQFF
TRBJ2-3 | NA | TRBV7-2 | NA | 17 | TGTGCCAGCAGCTTGATCCCAGCGGGCCTGTCCACAGATACGCAGTATTTT | CASSLIPAGLSTDTQYF
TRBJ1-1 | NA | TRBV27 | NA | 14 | TGTGCCAGCAGTTTACAGGGCATACACACTGAAGCTTTCTTT | CASSLQGIHTEAFF
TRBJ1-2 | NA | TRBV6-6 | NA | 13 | TGTGCCAGCACCGCGGGAGAGTTGTATGGCTACACCTTC | CASTAGELYGYTF
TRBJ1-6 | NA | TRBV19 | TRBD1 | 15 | TGTGCCAGTAGCCTTCGACAGGGTGGCAATTCACCCCTCCACTTT | CASSLRQGGNSPLHF
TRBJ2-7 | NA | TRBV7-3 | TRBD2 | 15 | TGTGCCAGCAGCCCTCTAGCGGGAGGCCCCTACGAGCAGTACTTC | CASSPLAGGPYEQYF
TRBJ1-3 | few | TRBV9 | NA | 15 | TGTGCCAGCAGCGTCGGAGGGGTGAGGGGAAACACCATATATTTT | CASSVGGVRGNTIYF
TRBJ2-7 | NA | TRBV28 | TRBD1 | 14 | TGTGCCAGCAGTACGGGGACAGCCTCCTACGAGCAGTACTTC | CASSTGTASYEQYF
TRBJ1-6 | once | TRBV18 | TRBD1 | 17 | TGTGCCAGCTCACTCCGGGGGGACAGGGTGACGAATTCACCCCTCCACTTT | CASSLRGDRVTNSPLHF
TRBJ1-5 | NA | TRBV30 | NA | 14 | TGTGCCTGGAGTGTACGAACGGGCAATCAGCCCCAGCATTTT | CAWSVRTGNQPQHF
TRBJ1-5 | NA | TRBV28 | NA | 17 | TGTGCCAGCAGTTTACCCAGGGGACCTATCAGCAATCAGCCCCAGCATTTT | CASSLPRGPISNQPQHF
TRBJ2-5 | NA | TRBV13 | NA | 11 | TGTGCAAGCAGGAGTCAAGAGACCCAGTACTTC | CASRSQETQYF
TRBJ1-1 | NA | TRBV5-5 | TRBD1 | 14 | TGTGCCAGCAGCTTTTCAGGGGGCAACACTGAAGCTTTCTTT | CASSFSGGNTEAFF
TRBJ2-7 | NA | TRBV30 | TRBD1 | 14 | TGTGCCTGGAGTGCGACGGGACAGTCGCCAGGGCAGTACTTC | CAWSATGQSPGQYF
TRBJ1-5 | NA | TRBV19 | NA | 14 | TGTGCCAGTAGTATAGGACAGCGGGAACAGCCCCAGCATTTT | CASSIGQREQPQHF
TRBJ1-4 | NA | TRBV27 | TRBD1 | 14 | TGTGCCAGCAGTACGCTGACAGGGGGGGAAAAACTGTTTTTT | CASSTLTGGEKLFF